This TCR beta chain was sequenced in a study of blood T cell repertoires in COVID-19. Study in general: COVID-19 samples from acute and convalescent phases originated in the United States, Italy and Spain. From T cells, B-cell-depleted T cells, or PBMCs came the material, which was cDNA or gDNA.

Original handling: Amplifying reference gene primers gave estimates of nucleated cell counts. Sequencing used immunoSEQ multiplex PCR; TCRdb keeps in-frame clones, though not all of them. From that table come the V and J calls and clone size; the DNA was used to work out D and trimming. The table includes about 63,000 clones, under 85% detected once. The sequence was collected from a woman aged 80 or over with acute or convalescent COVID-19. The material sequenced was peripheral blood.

This CDR3 is CASSEGLAGFFSYNEQFF. For the CDR3, the DNA is TGTGCCAGCAGTGAGGGACTAGCGGGTTTTTTCTCCTACAATGAGCAGTTCTTC. V is TRBV2 and J is TRBJ2-1; 12 bases line up with TRBD2. Germline CDR1 is SNHLY and CDR2 is FYNNEI. V gave up 3 bases and J gave up 0 bases; unmatched junction bases: 6. The CDR3 loop spans 18 amino acids.